This TCR beta chain was captured in a study of T cells in Graves' hyperthyroidism and ophthalmopathy. Findings and limits, study-wide: Ophthalmopathy was distinguished from stable hyperthyroidism by 13 V-J signatures.

Amplification yielded TCR beta CDR3 regions, with RNA transcripts as the source. The primer set for the first-round RT-PCR of the TCR CDR3 was HTBI. TCRdb passed the multiplex PCR reads through MiXCR, listing each CDR3 protein once. The table includes approximately 690,000 distinct CDR3 sequences, more than 14% detected once. Concerning this clonotype itself: Its antigen is still unknown.

Germline CDR1 is MNHEY and CDR2 is SMNVEV (reference sequence). The CDR3 runs 13 residues. Patients with ophthalmopathy all had a Clinical Activity Score of at least 3, a NOSPECS grade of at least 4 and duration under 3 months. Material for sequencing was blood. V gene TRBV27 combines with J gene TRBJ2-1; 13 bases agree with TRBD2. The J call may be incorrect, as the DNA end agrees better with TRBJ2-7. The TCR was taken from a woman aged 45-65 years with Graves' ophthalmopathy. The CDR3 nucleotides read TGTGCCAGCACGACTAGCGGGAGGTATGAGCAGTACTTC. Its translation: CASTTSGRYEQYF.